The T cell receptor beta chain described here comes from a study of vaccination effects on CD4 cells after COVID-19. This clone was observed once. The antigen is unknown. In germline, CDR1 is SGDLS, CDR2 YYNGEE. This CDR3 has 13 residues. Trimming stripped 4 bases from V and 9 bases from J, with 14 bases between. CD4+ T cell isolation took place after approximately 11 days of culture. The participants, recipients of two vaccine doses, got either BNT162b2 or mRNA-1273. Vaccine recipients lacked prior SARS-CoV-2 infection and had negative nucleocapsid antibodies. Some clones are missing from TCRdb's copy, which holds only in-frame ones; the method was immunoSEQ multiplex PCR. The sample contains some 70,000 clones, more than 60% of which appear only once.

Here the sequenced sample was CD4+ T cells from PBMCs cultured without peptide, taken after COVID-19 vaccination. The chain couples TRBV9 to TRBJ2-1; D is ambiguous. The sequence was collected from a human donor who received a COVID-19 vaccine. The CDR3 DNA sequence: TGTGCCAGCAGCCTGAGTGGCGGAGCTGAGCAGTTCTTC. This translates into CASSLSGGAEQFF.